The 14 T cell receptor beta chains below were found in one sample sequenced in a study of blood T cells in healthy people across ages. Sample-barcoded 5' priming and a J-beta primer mix drove a second PCR of roughly 6 to 12 cycles. TCRdb fed the 5' RACE reads into MiXCR, producing one record per CDR3 protein. This sample yields 700,000 to 900,000 distinct CDR3 sequences, of which about a quarter are seen a single time; around 2.9% belongs to the top ten. This sample was shared with a second study, whose subject was T cells of mothers and their children.

Sequencing was done on a sample of blood. The receptors shown here come from a boy younger than 18 in good health.

The V call is TRBV6-1, the J call TRBJ1-2; D not resolved. The V gene lost 8 bases and the J gene lost 5 bases, with 12 bases spanning the gap. CDR3 length equals 12 residues. Germline CDR1 is MNHNS and CDR2 is SASEGT. Here the CDR3 DNA reads TGTGCCAGCTCAGAGAACCTTTATGGCTACACCTTC. Translation gives CASSENLYGYTF.

This chain joins TRBV20-1 and TRBJ1-1; TRBD1 aligns across 7 bases. Trimming cost V 6 bases and J 9 bases; bases outside gene matches: 10. In germline, CDR1 is DFQATT, CDR2 SNEGSKA (reference sequence). The CDR3 loop spans 12 amino acids. The CDR3 sequence: CSAPPTGMKAFF. CDR3 DNA: TGCAGTGCACCCCCGACAGGGATGAAAGCTTTCTTT.

CDR3 in amino acids: CASRDTGGTGYTF. Written as DNA, the CDR3 is TGCGCCAGCCGAGATACAGGGGGCACCGGCTACACCTTC. The chain is built from TRBV5-1 and TRBJ1-2, with 9 bases aligning to TRBD1. CDR1 and CDR2 from the germline V gene are SGHRS and YFSETQ. V lost 7 bases and J lost 8; bases outside the gene matches: 9. The CDR3 has 13 amino acids.

The rearrangement uses TRBV29-1 and TRBJ1-4; D is possibly TRBD1 (6 bases). The CDR3 sequence is 12 residues long. Germline CDR1 is SQVTM and CDR2 is ANQGSEA. The V end was cut by 4 bases, the J end by 9 bases, with 12 bases between. CDR3 region: CSVGGGSQKLFF. The CDR3 nucleotides are TGCAGCGTTGGGGGGGGCAGCCAAAAACTGTTTTTT.

This clonotype appeared a few times. The germline gene is not matched at one end of the junction; a read error may be the cause. The chain is built from TRBV5-5 and TRBJ2-5; 12 bases fit TRBD2. The J call may be mistaken, given a closer DNA end match to TRBJ2-1. Germline lookup yields CDR1 SGHKS and CDR2 YYEKEE (reference sequence). CDR3 length equals 15 residues. The CDR3 loop is CASTSGGAPYNEQFF. In nucleotides, the CDR3 is TGTGCCAGCACTAGCGGGGGGGCACCCTATAATGAGCAGTTCTTC.

With respect to this clonotype: A read error may account for a junction end that differs from germline. The chain recombines TRBV4-1 with TRBJ2-5; TRBD1 agrees at 7 bases. Germline V gives CDR1 MGHRA, CDR2 YSYEKL. The CDR3 runs 15 residues. The CDR3 spells CASSLVGTDQETQHF. Here the CDR3 DNA reads TGCGCCAGCAGCCTAGTAGGGACAGACCAAGAGACCCAGCACTTC.

The rearrangement joins TRBV18 to TRBJ1-4; 7 bases line up with TRBD1. Germline V gives CDR1 KGHSH, CDR2 LQKENI. The CDR3 consists of 15 residues. The J segment lost 3 bases and the V segment lost 3 bases, leaving 4 bases of the junction unmatched. The CDR3 region has the DNA TGTGCCAGCTCACCCAGGGGGACAGCTAATGAAAAACTGTTTTTT. This sequence encodes CASSPRGTANEKLFF.

This clonotype was detected a few times. The V gene is TRBV7-9, the J gene TRBJ2-1, with D unclear. CDR1 and CDR2 (germline): SEHNR, FQNEAQ (reference sequence). The CDR3 is 15 amino acids. Deletions cut 0 bases from V and 10 bases from J, with 16 bases between. The CDR3 nucleotides read TGTGCCAGCAGCTTAGCGCCGGGCCCCAGACGGGAGCAGTTCTTC. Amino acids: CASSLAPGPRREQFF.

This clonotype was recorded a few times. The chain links TRBV4-2 to TRBJ1-4; D call uncertain. The CDR3 is 15 amino acids. V was trimmed by 0 bases and J by 8 bases, leaving 13 bases between them. The germline V gene has CDR1 LGHNA and CDR2 YNFKEQ. CDR3 in amino acids: CASSQEGLLEEKLFF. DNA for the CDR3: TGTGCCAGCAGCCAAGAGGGCCTCCTGGAGGAAAAACTGTTTTTT.

This clonotype was counted once. The chain uses TRBV7-2 and TRBJ2-7; a weak D match, TRBD1 (5 bases). Deletions cut 3 bases from V and 3 bases from J, with 9 bases between. The CDR3 is made up of 13 amino acids. Per germline, CDR1 SGHTA and CDR2 FQGNSA. The DNA for the CDR3 is TGTGCCAGCAGCTTGACAGAGTACTACGAGCAGTACTTC. It specifies CASSLTEYYEQYF.

The chain joins TRBV7-9 to TRBJ2-5; possibly TRBD1 for D (5 bases). Germline-derived CDR1 and CDR2 are SEHNR and FQNEAQ (reference sequence). The CDR3 consists of 14 residues. The V gene lost 1 base and the J gene lost 3 bases, with 9 bases spanning the gap. DNA of the CDR3: TGTGCCAGCAGCTTAGGGACACTCAAAGAGACCCAGTACTTC. The encoded protein is CASSLGTLKETQYF. Using reference TRBV7-9 and TRBJ2-5 for the parts outside the CDR3, the full variable domain is DTGVSQNPRHKITKRGQNVTFRCDPISEHNRLYWYRQTLGQGPEFLTYFQNEAQLEKSRLLSDRFSAERPKGSFSTLEIQRTEQGDSAMYLCASSLGTLKETQYFGPGTRLLVL.

The gene calls are TRBV12-3 or TRBV12-4 and TRBJ2-5, with 10 nucleotides matching TRBD2. The V gene end was trimmed by 2 bases and the J gene end by 7 bases; junction bases not matched to a gene: 7. This CDR3 has 15 amino acids. This CDR3 reads CASSLNPSGGGTQYF. The CDR3 nucleotides read TGTGCCAGCAGTTTAAATCCTAGCGGGGGTGGGACCCAGTACTTC.

This clonotype has only a few counts. The chain carries TRBV2 and TRBJ2-5, with 7 bases that match TRBD2. From germline, CDR1 is SNHLY and CDR2 FYNNEI. V shed 3 bases, J shed 5 bases, and the junction held 9 bases outside the gene matches. The length of the CDR3 is 15 residues. CDR3 DNA sequence: TGTGCCAGCAGTGAGCCTAGCGGAAGAGGGGAGACCCAGTACTTC. Amino acids: CASSEPSGRGETQYF.

The genes are TRBV18 and TRBJ2-3; 9 bases are shared with TRBD2. The junction had 4 bases not matched to a gene; V was cut back by 3 bases and J by 0 bases. The CDR3 is 16 amino acids. Germline CDR1 KGHSH, CDR2 LQKENI. CDR3 sequence (DNA): TGTGCCAGCTCACCTTATCTAGCGGGGAGCACAGATACGCAGTATTTT. Encoded protein: CASSPYLAGSTDTQYF.